This T cell receptor beta chain was identified during a study of shared clonotypes between healthy human individuals. Germline CDR1 reads SEHNR; CDR2 reads FQNEAQ (reference sequence). The CDR3 totals 14 residues. With 1 base removed from V and 0 bases from J, the gap between germline ends came to 7 bases. Points on this clone: This same CDR3 is encoded by further DNA sequences in the sample.

Here immunoSEQ multiplex PCR was the method, and the copy in TCRdb shows in-frame clones only, minus some. The table lists roughly 2.2 million clones, approximately 93% of them singletons. The chain combines TRBV7-9 with TRBJ2-7; perhaps TRBD2 as D (6 bases). The TCR was taken from a young man in good health. Some clones in this sample may be carry-over from other donors' samples. The sample was naive CD4+ T cells from PBMCs. Specified subset: CD45RA+ positively selected. CDR3 coding DNA: TGTGCCAGCAGCTTAGTGCGGGGCTCCTACGAGCAGTACTTC. Translating it yields CASSLVRGSYEQYF.